This T cell receptor (beta chain) is from a study of blood T cell repertoires in COVID-19. Study details: Samples came from the United States, Italy and Spain, spanning acute and convalescent COVID-19. Sources were T cells, B-cell-depleted T cells, or PBMCs; the material itself was cDNA or gDNA.

CDR1 and CDR2 (germline): MGHRA, YSYEKL. Unmatched junction bases numbered 6, after V lost 0 bases and J lost 6 bases. The length of the CDR3 is 15 residues. As processed by the authors: Counts of nucleated cells, estimated from reference gene primer amplification, were obtained. Data came from immunoSEQ multiplex PCR; TCRdb stores just in-frame clones and leaves some out. That table supplies the V and J calls and clone size; D and trimming were determined from the DNA. This table has 60,000 to 75,000 clones, roughly 85% appearing once. A single count supports this clone. The TCR was taken from a human donor in a cohort sampled during active COVID-19. The chain links TRBV4-1 to TRBJ2-7; TRBD1 aligns across 9 bases. Sequenced material: peripheral blood. The CDR3 region is CASSQEYRGPFEQYF. In nucleotides, the CDR3 is TGCGCCAGCAGCCAAGAATACAGGGGGCCTTTCGAGCAGTACTTC.